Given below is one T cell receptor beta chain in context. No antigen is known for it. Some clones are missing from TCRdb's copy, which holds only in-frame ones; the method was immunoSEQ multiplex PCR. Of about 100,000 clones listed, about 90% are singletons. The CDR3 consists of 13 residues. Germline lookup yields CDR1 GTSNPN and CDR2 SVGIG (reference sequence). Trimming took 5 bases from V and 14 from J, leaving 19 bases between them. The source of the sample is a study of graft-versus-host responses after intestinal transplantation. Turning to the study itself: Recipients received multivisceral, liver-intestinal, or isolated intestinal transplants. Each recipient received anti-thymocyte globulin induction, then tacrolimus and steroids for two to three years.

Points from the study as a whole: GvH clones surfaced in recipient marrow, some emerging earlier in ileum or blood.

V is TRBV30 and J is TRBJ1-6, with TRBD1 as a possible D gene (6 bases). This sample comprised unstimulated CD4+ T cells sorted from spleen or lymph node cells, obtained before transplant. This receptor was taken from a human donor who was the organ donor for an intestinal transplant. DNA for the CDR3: TGTGCCTGGCGAGGGGGATTTAGGGCGGCCCTCCACTTT. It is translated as CAWRGGFRAALHF.